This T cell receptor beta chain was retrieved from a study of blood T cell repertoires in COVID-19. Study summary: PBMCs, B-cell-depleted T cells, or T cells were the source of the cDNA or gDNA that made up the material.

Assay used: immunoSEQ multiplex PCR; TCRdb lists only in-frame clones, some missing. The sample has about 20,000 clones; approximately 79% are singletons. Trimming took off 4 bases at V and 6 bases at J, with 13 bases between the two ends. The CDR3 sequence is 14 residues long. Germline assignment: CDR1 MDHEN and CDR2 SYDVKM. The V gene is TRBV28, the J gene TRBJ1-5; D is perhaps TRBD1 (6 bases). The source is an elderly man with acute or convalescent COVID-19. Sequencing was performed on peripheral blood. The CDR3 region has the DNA TGTGCCAGCAGTTCCCCAGGGGAAAGTCAGCCCCAGCATTTT. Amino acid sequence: CASSSPGESQPQHF.